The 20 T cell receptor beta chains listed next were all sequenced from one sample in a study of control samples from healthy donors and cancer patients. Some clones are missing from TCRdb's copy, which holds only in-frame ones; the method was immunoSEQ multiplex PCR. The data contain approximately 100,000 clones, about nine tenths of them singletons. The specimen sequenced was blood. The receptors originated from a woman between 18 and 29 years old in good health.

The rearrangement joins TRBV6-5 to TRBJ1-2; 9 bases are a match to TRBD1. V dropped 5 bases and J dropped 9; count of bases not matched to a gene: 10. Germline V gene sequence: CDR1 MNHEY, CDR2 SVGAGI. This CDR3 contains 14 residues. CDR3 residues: CASSTPGQGGSYTF. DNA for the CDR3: TGTGCCAGCAGTACACCGGGACAGGGAGGAAGCTACACCTTC.

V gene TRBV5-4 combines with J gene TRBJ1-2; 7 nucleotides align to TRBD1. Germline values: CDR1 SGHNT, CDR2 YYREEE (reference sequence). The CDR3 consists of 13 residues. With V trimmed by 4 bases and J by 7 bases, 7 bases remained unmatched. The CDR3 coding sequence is TGTGCCAGCAGCCCGGAGACAGGGTTTGGCTACACCTTC. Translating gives CASSPETGFGYTF.

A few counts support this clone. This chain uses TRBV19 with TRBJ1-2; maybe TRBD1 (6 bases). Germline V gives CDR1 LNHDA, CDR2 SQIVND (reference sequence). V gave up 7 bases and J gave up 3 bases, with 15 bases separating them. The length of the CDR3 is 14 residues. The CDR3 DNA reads TGTGCCAGTAATTCGATTCCAGGGGACTATGGCTACACCTTC. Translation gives CASNSIPGDYGYTF.

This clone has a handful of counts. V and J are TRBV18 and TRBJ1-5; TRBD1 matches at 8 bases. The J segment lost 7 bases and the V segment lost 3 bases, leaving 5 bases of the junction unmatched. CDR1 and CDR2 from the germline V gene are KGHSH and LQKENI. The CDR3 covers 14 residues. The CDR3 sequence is CASSPKAGGQPQHF. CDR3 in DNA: TGTGCCAGCTCACCGAAGGCAGGGGGCCAGCCCCAGCATTTT.

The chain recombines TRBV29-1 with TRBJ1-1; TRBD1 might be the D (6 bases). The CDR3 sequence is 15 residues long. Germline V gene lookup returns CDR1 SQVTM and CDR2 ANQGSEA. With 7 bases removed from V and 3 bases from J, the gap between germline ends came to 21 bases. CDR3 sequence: CSAKAGAPLYTEAFF. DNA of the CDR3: TGCAGCGCCAAGGCGGGGGCGCCCCTCTACACTGAAGCTTTCTTT.

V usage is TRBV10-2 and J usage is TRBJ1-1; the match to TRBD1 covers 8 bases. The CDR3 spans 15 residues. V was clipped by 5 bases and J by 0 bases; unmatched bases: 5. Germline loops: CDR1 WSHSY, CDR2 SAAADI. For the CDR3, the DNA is TGCGCCAGCAGTCCGGGACAGGTCGTGAACACTGAAGCTTTCTTT. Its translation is CASSPGQVVNTEAFF.

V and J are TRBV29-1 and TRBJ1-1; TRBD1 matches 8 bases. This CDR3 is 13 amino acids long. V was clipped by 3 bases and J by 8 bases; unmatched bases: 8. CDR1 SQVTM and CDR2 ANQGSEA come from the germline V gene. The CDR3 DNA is TGCAGCGTTGAGGCGGACAGGGACGGCGAAGCTTTCTTT. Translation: CSVEADRDGEAFF.

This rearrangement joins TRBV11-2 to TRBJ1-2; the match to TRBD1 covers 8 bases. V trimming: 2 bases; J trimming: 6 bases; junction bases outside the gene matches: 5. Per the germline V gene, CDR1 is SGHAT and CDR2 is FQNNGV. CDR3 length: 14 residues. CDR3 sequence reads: CASSLTGGTDGYTF. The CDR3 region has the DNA TGTGCCAGCAGCTTAACAGGGGGTACTGATGGCTACACCTTC.

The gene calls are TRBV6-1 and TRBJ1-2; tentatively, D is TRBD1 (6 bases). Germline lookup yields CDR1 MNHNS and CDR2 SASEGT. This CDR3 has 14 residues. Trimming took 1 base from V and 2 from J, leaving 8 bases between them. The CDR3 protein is CASSEGGQNYGYTF. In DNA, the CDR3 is TGTGCCAGCAGTGAAGGCGGACAGAACTATGGCTACACCTTC.

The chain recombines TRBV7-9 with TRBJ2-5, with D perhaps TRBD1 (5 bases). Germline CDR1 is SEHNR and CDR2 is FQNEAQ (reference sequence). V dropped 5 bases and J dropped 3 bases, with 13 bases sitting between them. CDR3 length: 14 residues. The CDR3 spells CASSTPGFEETQYF. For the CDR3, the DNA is TGTGCCAGCAGCACGCCAGGGTTTGAAGAGACCCAGTACTTC.

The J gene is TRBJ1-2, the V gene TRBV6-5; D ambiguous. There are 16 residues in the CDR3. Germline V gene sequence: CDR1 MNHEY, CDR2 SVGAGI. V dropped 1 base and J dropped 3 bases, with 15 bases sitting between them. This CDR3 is CASSYLPGRPYYGYTF. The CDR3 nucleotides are TGTGCCAGCAGTTACTTACCGGGGAGGCCCTACTATGGCTACACCTTC.

The CDR3 region has the DNA TGTGCCAGCAGCTGGGACAGGGGAAGTTCACCCCTCCACTTT. Its protein product is CASSWDRGSSPLHF. The genes are TRBV5-4 and TRBJ1-6; 10 bases agree with TRBD1. V dropped 3 bases and J dropped 9; count of bases not matched to a gene: 3. The germline V gene encodes CDR1 SGHNT and CDR2 YYREEE (reference sequence). This CDR3 region has 14 residues.

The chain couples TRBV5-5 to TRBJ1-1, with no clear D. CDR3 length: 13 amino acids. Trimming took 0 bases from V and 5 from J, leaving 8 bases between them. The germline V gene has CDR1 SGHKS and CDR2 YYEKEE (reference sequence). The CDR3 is CASSLGRRTEAFF. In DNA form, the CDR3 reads TGTGCCAGCAGCTTGGGAAGGCGGACTGAAGCTTTCTTT.

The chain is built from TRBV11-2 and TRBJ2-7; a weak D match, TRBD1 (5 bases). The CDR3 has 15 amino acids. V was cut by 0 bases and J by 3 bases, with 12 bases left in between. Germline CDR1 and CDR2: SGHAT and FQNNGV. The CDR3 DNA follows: TGTGCCAGCAGCTTAGAGGATCAGGGATACTACGAGCAGTACTTC. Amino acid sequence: CASSLEDQGYYEQYF.

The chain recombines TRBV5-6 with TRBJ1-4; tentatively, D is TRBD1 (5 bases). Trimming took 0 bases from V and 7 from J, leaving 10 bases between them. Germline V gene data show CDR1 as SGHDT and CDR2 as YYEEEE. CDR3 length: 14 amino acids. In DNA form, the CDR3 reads TGTGCCAGCAGCTTGGAACAGGACGGTGAAAAACTGTTTTTT. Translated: CASSLEQDGEKLFF.

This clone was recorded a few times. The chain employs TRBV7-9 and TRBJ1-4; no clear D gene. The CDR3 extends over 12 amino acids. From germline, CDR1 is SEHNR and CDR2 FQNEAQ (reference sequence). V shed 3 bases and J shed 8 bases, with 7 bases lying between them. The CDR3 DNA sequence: TGTGCCAGCAGCTTGAAACGGGAAAAACTGTTTTTT. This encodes CASSLKREKLFF. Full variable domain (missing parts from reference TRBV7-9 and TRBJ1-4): DTGVSQNPRHKITKRGQNVTFRCDPISEHNRLYWYRQTLGQGPEFLTYFQNEAQLEKSRLLSDRFSAERPKGSFSTLEIQRTEQGDSAMYLCASSLKREKLFFGSGTQLSVL.

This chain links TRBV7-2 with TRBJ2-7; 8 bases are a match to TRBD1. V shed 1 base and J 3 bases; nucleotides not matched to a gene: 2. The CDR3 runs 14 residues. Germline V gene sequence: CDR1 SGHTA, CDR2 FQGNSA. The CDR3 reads CASSLGGQGYEQYF. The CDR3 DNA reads TGTGCCAGCAGCTTAGGCGGACAGGGCTACGAGCAGTACTTC.

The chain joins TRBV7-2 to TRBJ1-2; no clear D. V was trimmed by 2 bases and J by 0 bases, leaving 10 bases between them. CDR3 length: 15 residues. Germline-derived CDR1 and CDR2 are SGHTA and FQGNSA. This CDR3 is CASSLTRTANYGYTF. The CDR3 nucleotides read TGTGCCAGCAGCTTAACCCGGACCGCTAACTATGGCTACACCTTC.

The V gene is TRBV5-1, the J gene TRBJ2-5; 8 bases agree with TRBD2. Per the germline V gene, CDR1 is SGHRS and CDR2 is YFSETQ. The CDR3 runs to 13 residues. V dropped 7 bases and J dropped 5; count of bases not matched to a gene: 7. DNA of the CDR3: TGCGCCAGCTACTTCGGGGGGGCTGAGACCCAGTACTTC. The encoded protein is CASYFGGAETQYF. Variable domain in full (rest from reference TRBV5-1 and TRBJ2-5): KAGVTQTPRYLIKTRGQQVTLSCSPISGHRSVSWYQQTPGQGLQFLFEYFSETQRNKGNFPGRFSGRQFSNSRSEMNVSTLELGDSALYLCASYFGGAETQYFGPGTRLLVL.

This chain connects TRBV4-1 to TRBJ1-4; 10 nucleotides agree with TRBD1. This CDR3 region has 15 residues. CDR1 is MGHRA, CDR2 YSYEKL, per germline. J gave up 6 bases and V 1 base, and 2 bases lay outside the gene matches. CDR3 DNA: TGCGCCAGCAGCCAAGGGGGACAGGGGTATGAAAAACTGTTTTTT. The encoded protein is CASSQGGQGYEKLFF.